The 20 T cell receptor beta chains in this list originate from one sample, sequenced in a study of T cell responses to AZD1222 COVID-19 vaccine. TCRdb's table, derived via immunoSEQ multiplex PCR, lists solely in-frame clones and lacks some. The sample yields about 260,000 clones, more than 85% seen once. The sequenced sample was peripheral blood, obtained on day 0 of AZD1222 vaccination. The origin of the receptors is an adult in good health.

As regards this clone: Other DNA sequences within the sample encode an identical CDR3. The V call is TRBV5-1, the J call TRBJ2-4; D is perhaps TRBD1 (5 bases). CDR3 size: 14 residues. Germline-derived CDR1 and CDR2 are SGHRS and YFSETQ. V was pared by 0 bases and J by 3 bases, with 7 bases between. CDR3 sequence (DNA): TGCGCCAGCAGCTTGGGCGACAGCAAAAACATTCAGTACTTC. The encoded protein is CASSLGDSKNIQYF.

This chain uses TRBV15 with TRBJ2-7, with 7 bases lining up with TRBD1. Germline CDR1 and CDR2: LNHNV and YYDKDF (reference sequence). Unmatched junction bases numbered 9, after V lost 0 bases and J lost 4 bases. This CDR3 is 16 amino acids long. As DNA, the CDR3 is TGTGCCACCAGCAGAGAAGGGCTAGCAGGGGGATACGAGCAGTACTTC. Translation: CATSREGLAGGYEQYF.

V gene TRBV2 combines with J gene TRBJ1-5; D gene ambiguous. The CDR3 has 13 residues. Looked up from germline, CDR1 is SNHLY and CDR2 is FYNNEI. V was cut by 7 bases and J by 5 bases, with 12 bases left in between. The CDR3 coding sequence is TGTGCCAGCACGAGGAAGGTGGATCAGCCCCAGCATTTT. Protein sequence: CASTRKVDQPQHF.

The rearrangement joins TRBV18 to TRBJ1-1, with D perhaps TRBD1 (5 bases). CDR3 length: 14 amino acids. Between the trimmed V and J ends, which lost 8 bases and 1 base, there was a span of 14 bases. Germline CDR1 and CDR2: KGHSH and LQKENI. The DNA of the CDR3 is TGTGCCAGCGCGGCAGGGAGTAAGAACACTGAAGCTTTCTTT. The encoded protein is CASAAGSKNTEAFF. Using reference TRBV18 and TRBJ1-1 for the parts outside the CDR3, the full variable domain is NAGVMQNPRHLVRRRGQEARLRCSPMKGHSHVYWYRQLPEEGLKFMVYLQKENIIDESGMPKERFSAEFPKEGPSILRIQQVVRGDSAAYFCASAAGSKNTEAFFGQGTRLTVV.

CDR3 in DNA: TGTGCCAGCAGCGTCGGACAGGGGGCCGGGAACACTGAAGCTTTCTTT. The encoded protein is CASSVGQGAGNTEAFF. The V and J genes are TRBV9 and TRBJ1-1; 11 nucleotides align to TRBD1. CDR3 size: 16 residues. Germline CDR1 reads SGDLS; CDR2 reads YYNGEE. Trimming took 2 bases from V and 1 from J; bases not matched to a gene: 4.

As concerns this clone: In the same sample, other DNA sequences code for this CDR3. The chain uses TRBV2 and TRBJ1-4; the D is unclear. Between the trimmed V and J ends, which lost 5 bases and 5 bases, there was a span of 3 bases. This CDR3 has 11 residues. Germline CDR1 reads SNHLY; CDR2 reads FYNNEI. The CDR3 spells CASSLNEKLFF. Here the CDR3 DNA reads TGTGCCAGCAGTCTGAATGAAAAACTGTTTTTT.

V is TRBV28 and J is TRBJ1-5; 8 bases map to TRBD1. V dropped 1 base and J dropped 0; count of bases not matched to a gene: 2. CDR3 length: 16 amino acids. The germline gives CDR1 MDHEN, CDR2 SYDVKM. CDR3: CASSLFDRGSNQPQHF. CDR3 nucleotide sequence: TGTGCCAGCAGTTTATTCGACAGGGGTAGCAATCAGCCCCAGCATTTT. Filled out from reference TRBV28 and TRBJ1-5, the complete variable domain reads DVKVTQSSRYLVKRTGEKVFLECVQDMDHENMFWYRQDPGLGLRLIYFSYDVKMKEKGDIPEGYSVSREKKERFSLILESASTNQTSMYLCASSLFDRGSNQPQHFGDGTRLSIL.

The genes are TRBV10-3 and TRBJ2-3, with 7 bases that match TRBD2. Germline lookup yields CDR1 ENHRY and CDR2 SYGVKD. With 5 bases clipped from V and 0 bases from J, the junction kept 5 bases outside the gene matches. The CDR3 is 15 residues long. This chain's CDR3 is CAISQAGTSTDTQYF. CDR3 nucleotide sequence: TGTGCCATCAGTCAAGCGGGAACTAGCACAGATACGCAGTATTTT.

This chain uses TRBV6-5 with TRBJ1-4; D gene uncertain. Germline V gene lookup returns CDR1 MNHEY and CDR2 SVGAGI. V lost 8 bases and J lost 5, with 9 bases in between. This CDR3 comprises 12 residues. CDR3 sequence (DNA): TGTGCCAGCTCGTCGAGGAATGAAAAACTGTTTTTT. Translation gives CASSSRNEKLFF.

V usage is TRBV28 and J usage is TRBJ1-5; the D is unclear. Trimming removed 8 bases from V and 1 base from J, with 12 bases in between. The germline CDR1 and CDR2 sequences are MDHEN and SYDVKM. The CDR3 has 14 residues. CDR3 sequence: CASRRVRSNQPQHF. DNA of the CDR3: TGTGCCAGCCGGCGGGTTAGGAGCAATCAGCCCCAGCATTTT.

CDR3 DNA: TGCGCCAGCGGCACCCTTGAGGCCAACACTGAAGCTTTCTTT. Amino acid sequence: CASGTLEANTEAFF. V usage is TRBV5-1 and J usage is TRBJ1-1; D unresolved. V was shortened by 7 bases and J by 2 bases, with 15 bases between the two germline ends. The germline V gene encodes CDR1 SGHRS and CDR2 YFSETQ. This CDR3 has 14 residues.

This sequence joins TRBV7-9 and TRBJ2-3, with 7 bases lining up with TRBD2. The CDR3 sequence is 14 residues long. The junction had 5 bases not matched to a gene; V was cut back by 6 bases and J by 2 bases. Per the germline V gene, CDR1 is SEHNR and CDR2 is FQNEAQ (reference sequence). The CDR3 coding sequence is TGTGCCAGCAGGTGGGGGGGAACCACAGATACGCAGTATTTT. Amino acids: CASRWGGTTDTQYF.

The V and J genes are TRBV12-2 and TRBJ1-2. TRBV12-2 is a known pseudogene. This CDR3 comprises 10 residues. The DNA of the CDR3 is TGTGCAAGTCGCTTTTTTGGCTACACCTTC. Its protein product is CASRFFGYTF.

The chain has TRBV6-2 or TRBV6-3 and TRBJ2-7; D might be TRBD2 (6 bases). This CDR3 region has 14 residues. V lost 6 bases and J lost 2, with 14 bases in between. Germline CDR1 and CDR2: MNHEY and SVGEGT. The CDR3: CASSQPGLPYEQYF. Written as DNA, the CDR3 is TGTGCCAGCAGCCAACCGGGACTCCCCTACGAGCAGTACTTC.

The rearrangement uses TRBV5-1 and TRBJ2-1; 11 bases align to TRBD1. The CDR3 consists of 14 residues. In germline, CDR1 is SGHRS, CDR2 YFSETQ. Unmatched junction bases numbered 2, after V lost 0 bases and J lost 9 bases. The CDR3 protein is CASSLGTGGSEQFF. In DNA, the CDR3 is TGCGCCAGCAGCTTGGGGACAGGGGGCTCTGAGCAGTTCTTC.

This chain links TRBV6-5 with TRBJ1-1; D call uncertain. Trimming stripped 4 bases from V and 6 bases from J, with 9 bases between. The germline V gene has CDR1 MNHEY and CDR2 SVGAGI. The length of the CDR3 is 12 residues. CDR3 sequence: CASSFIRSEAFF. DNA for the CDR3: TGTGCCAGCAGTTTCATCCGTTCTGAAGCTTTCTTT.

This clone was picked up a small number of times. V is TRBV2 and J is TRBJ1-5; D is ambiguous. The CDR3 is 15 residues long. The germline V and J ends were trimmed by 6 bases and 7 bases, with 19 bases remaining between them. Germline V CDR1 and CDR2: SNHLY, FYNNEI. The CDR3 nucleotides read TGTGCCAGCAGCGGTAATCGGGGATCCCGCCAGCCCCAGCATTTT. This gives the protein CASSGNRGSRQPQHF.

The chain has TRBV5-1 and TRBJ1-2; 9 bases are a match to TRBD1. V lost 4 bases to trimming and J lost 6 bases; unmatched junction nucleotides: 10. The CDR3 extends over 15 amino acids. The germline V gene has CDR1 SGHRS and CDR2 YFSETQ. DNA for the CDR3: TGCGCCAGCAGCCAGACAGGGGGTGAGGTTAATGGCTACACCTTC. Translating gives CASSQTGGEVNGYTF.

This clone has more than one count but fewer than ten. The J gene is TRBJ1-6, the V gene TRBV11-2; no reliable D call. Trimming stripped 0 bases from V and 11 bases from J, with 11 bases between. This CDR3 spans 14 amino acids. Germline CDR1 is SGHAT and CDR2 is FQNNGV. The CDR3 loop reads CASSLDPGLTPLHF. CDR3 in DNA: TGTGCCAGCAGCTTAGATCCCGGACTAACACCCCTCCACTTT.

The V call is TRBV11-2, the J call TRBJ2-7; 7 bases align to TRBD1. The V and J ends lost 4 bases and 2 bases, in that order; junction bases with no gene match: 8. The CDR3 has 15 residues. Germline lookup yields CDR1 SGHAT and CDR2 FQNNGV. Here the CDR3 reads CASSSTGYLTYEQYF. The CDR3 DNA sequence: TGTGCCAGCAGCTCGACAGGGTACCTGACCTACGAGCAGTACTTC.